These 25 T cell receptor beta chains originate from one sample sequenced in a study of OX40 agonist ivuxolimab in advanced cancers. The protocol was immunoSEQ multiplex PCR, while the TCRdb copy is restricted to in-frame clones and leaves out a portion. This sample has some 69,000 clones, with 90% to 95% found just once. This material consisted of CD4+ or CD8+ T cells sorted from blood, taken in a trial of the OX40 agonist ivuxolimab. The receptors shown here come from an adult with an advanced solid tumor such as melanoma, head and neck, liver or kidney cancer.

Only a few counts were recorded for this clone. J is TRBJ2-7 and V is TRBV5-1; 15 nucleotides match TRBD2. V shed 4 bases and J 6 bases; nucleotides not matched to a gene: 5. This CDR3 contains 15 residues. Germline CDR1 reads SGHRS; CDR2 reads YFSETQ. CDR3: CASSPGLAGGLEQYF. CDR3 sequence (DNA): TGCGCCAGCAGCCCAGGACTAGCGGGAGGGCTCGAGCAGTACTTC.

The V call is TRBV20-1, the J call TRBJ2-4, with 7 bases identical to TRBD1. Germline values: CDR1 DFQATT, CDR2 SNEGSKA (reference sequence). V lost 3 bases and J lost 7; bases outside the gene matches: 0. The CDR3 is made up of 11 amino acids. CDR3 in amino acids: CSARGQNIQYF. CDR3 coding DNA: TGCAGTGCTAGGGGACAGAACATTCAGTACTTC.

The chain uses TRBV6-5 and TRBJ2-7, with D uncertain. V was clipped by 5 bases and J by 2 bases, with 13 bases between them. CDR3 length: 14 amino acids. Germline lookup yields CDR1 MNHEY and CDR2 SVGAGI. Here the CDR3 DNA reads TGTGCCAGCAGTCTAGACACCTGGACCTACGAGCAGTACTTC. This codes for CASSLDTWTYEQYF.

This chain connects TRBV7-6 to TRBJ2-7; 9 bases are shared with TRBD1. Germline V CDR1 and CDR2: SGHVS, FNYEAQ. The CDR3 sequence is 15 residues long. V gave up 5 bases and J gave up 0 bases; unmatched junction bases: 5. CDR3 region: CASSISTGGSYEQYF. The CDR3 DNA is TGTGCCAGCAGCATCTCGACAGGGGGCTCCTACGAGCAGTACTTC.

The chain couples TRBV6-1 to TRBJ2-7; 12 bases map to TRBD2. Trimming cost V 0 bases and J 5 bases; bases outside gene matches: 5. The CDR3 length is 16 residues. CDR1 is MNHNS and CDR2 is SASEGT in the germline V gene. CDR3: CASSEAPSGRADEQYF. CDR3 nucleotide sequence: TGTGCCAGCAGTGAAGCCCCTAGCGGGAGGGCCGACGAGCAGTACTTC.

This clone was counted once. This chain connects TRBV28 to TRBJ2-7; TRBD1 or TRBD2 may be the D gene (5 bases each). Germline V lookup: CDR1 MDHEN, CDR2 SYDVKM. Trimming shortened V by 5 bases and J by 6 bases, and 14 bases separated the two germline ends. The CDR3 has 13 residues. CDR3 DNA: TGTGCCAGCAGTCTCGGGCAGGGACGCGAGCAGTACTTC. It is translated as CASSLGQGREQYF.

The chain combines TRBV10-1 with TRBJ2-1; 7 bases agree with TRBD2. CDR3 length equals 16 residues. The V and J ends lost 3 bases and 5 bases, in that order; junction bases with no gene match: 10. The germline gives CDR1 WNHNN, CDR2 SYGVQD (reference sequence). CDR3 DNA: TGCGCCAGCAGTGAATTATCGGGGGAGGGAAACAATGAGCAGTTCTTC. It codes for CASSELSGEGNNEQFF.

The chain links TRBV9 to TRBJ1-2; D is ambiguous. Per the germline V gene, CDR1 is SGDLS and CDR2 is YYNGEE. There are 14 residues in the CDR3. The germline V and J ends were trimmed by 4 bases and 3 bases, with 13 bases remaining between them. The CDR3 region has the DNA TGTGCCAGCAGCCAGGTGGGCCAGGACTATGGCTACACCTTC. It encodes CASSQVGQDYGYTF.

This rearrangement joins TRBV28 to TRBJ1-3; the D is unclear. CDR1 MDHEN and CDR2 SYDVKM come from the germline V gene. V lost 10 bases and J 0 bases, leaving 10 bases between the germline ends. The CDR3 has 13 amino acids. DNA of the CDR3: TGTGCCACCGAAGAGAGCTCTGGAAACACCATATATTTT. Its translation is CATEESSGNTIYF.

The chain couples TRBV12-5 to TRBJ1-2; no clear D gene. This CDR3 spans 11 amino acids. Per germline, CDR1 LGHNT and CDR2 FRNRAP. Trimming cost V 3 bases and J 8 bases, with 7 bases left between them. The CDR3 sequence is CASGLERGYTF. CDR3 nucleotides: TGTGCTAGTGGTTTAGAGCGCGGCTACACCTTC.

The chain has TRBV19 and TRBJ1-1; TRBD1 matches at 12 bases. Germline CDR1 LNHDA, CDR2 SQIVND (reference sequence). The CDR3 sequence is 16 residues long. The V and J ends lost 3 bases and 7 bases, in that order; junction bases with no gene match: 9. In nucleotides, the CDR3 is TGTGCCAGTAGTATTGGGGCGGGGACAGGGGGCGGTGAAGCTTTCTTT. Translated, it gives CASSIGAGTGGGEAFF. Looking up the rest from reference TRBV19 and TRBJ1-1 gives the full variable domain: DGGITQSPKYLFRKEGQNVTLSCEQNLNHDAMYWYRQDPGQGLRLIYYSQIVNDFQKGDIAEGYSVSREKKESFPLTVTSAQKNPTAFYLCASSIGAGTGGGEAFFGQGTRLTVV.

This clone has a single count. This rearrangement joins TRBV6-5 to TRBJ2-2; D call uncertain. From germline, CDR1 is MNHEY and CDR2 SVGAGI. V was cut by 4 bases and J by 7 bases, with 19 bases left in between. This CDR3 spans 16 amino acids. The CDR3 sequence: CASSSVSPEVGGELFF. In DNA, the CDR3 is TGTGCCAGCAGTTCAGTTAGCCCCGAGGTCGGCGGGGAGCTGTTTTTT.

In nucleotides, the CDR3 is TGCGCCAGCAGCCCGGGATGGGGGAGCAATCAGCCCCAGCATTTT. Its translation: CASSPGWGSNQPQHF. The V call is TRBV5-1, the J call TRBJ1-5; a possible D gene is TRBD1 (5 bases). V lost 4 bases to trimming and J lost 1 base, with 12 bases between them. The CDR3 spans 15 residues. Germline V CDR1 and CDR2: SGHRS, YFSETQ.

This chain connects TRBV2 to TRBJ2-5, with D perhaps matching TRBD2 (5 bases). The CDR3 spans 14 residues. Germline V gives CDR1 SNHLY, CDR2 FYNNEI. V lost 3 bases, J lost 1 base, and 9 bases lay in between. Written as DNA, the CDR3 is TGTGCCAGCAGTGACCCGGGATTCCAAGAGACCCAGTACTTC. Residues: CASSDPGFQETQYF.

The rearrangement joins TRBV6-1 to TRBJ2-3; no definite D call. The V end was cut by 8 bases, the J end by 0 bases, with 9 bases between. The CDR3 is made up of 13 amino acids. Looked up from germline, CDR1 is MNHNS and CDR2 is SASEGT. CDR3 loop: CASLPVSTDTQYF. The CDR3 DNA follows: TGTGCCAGCCTCCCCGTCAGCACAGATACGCAGTATTTT.

The chain uses TRBV28 and TRBJ2-1, with D hard to call. Trimming pared 2 bases from V and 2 bases from J, leaving 7 bases between. The CDR3 runs 14 residues. The germline CDR1 and CDR2 sequences are MDHEN and SYDVKM. CDR3 residues: CASSLVAPYNEQFF. CDR3 bases: TGTGCCAGCAGTTTAGTTGCGCCCTACAATGAGCAGTTCTTC.

The gene calls are TRBV5-5 and TRBJ2-1; 9 bases map to TRBD2. Germline V gene data show CDR1 as SGHKS and CDR2 as YYEKEE (reference sequence). This CDR3 comprises 16 residues. The junction had 5 bases not matched to a gene; V was cut back by 0 bases and J by 4 bases. The CDR3 loop is CASSLDLAGNYNEQFF. In DNA form, the CDR3 reads TGTGCCAGCAGCTTGGACCTAGCGGGAAATTACAATGAGCAGTTCTTC.

The chain is built from TRBV7-8 and TRBJ2-1; 10 bases fit TRBD2. CDR1 and CDR2 from the germline V gene are SGHVS and FQNEAQ. The V segment lost 5 bases and the J segment 5 bases; nucleotides outside the gene matches: 12. The CDR3 covers 17 residues. The DNA for the CDR3 is TGTGCCAGCAGCCCCCGAGAGGGACTAGCGAGTAACAATGAGCAGTTCTTC. Its protein product is CASSPREGLASNNEQFF.

This clone has a single count. This sequence joins TRBV19 and TRBJ1-5; tentatively, D is TRBD1 (6 bases). Germline V CDR1 and CDR2: LNHDA, SQIVND (reference sequence). Trimming removed 4 bases at V and 4 bases at J, with 17 bases between. The CDR3 runs 16 residues. The CDR3 nucleotides are TGTGCCAGTAGTAGAGTGCCCGGGACACTAAATCAGCCCCAGCATTTT. Its protein is CASSRVPGTLNQPQHF.

J is TRBJ1-4 and V is TRBV28; no reliable D call. There are 15 residues in the CDR3. V was cut by 1 base and J by 3 bases, with 9 bases left in between. CDR1 is MDHEN, CDR2 SYDVKM, per germline. CDR3 region: CASSLSRGPNEKLFF. In DNA form, the CDR3 reads TGTGCCAGCAGTTTATCTCGGGGTCCTAATGAAAAACTGTTTTTT.

V usage is TRBV7-6 and J usage is TRBJ1-3, with D possibly TRBD1 on 5 matching bases. Trimming removed 3 bases at V and 0 bases at J, with 15 bases between. Germline V gives CDR1 SGHVS, CDR2 FNYEAQ. The CDR3 loop spans 17 amino acids. The CDR3 sequence: CASSFGHLGTSGNTIYF. The CDR3 region has the DNA TGTGCCAGCAGCTTCGGACACCTGGGGACCTCTGGAAACACCATATATTTT.

This sequence joins TRBV5-1 and TRBJ2-1, with 9 bases aligning to TRBD1. The CDR3 is 16 amino acids. J was trimmed by 3 bases and V by 4 bases; bases with no gene match: 8. Germline V gene sequence: CDR1 SGHRS, CDR2 YFSETQ. The CDR3 bases are TGCGCCAGCAGCGGACAGGGGTTGGCGGTCTACAATGAGCAGTTCTTC. It codes for CASSGQGLAVYNEQFF.

This sequence joins TRBV5-1 and TRBJ2-1; TRBD2 is a possible D gene (5 bases). V lost 3 bases and J lost 1, with 8 bases in between. CDR1 and CDR2 from the germline V gene are SGHRS and YFSETQ. The length of the CDR3 is 14 residues. CDR3 sequence reads: CASSSSGSYNEQFF. In DNA form, the CDR3 reads TGCGCCAGCAGCTCAAGCGGATCCTACAATGAGCAGTTCTTC.

V usage is TRBV15 and J usage is TRBJ2-2, with D perhaps being TRBD1 or TRBD2 (6 bases each). CDR3 length: 15 amino acids. CDR1 LNHNV and CDR2 YYDKDF come from the germline V gene (reference sequence). The V gene lost 3 bases and the J gene lost 0 bases, with 8 bases spanning the gap. The CDR3 is CATSSRGANTGELFF. The CDR3 coding sequence is TGTGCCACCAGCAGTAGGGGGGCGAACACCGGGGAGCTGTTTTTT. The full variable domain, with the rest looked up from reference TRBV15 and TRBJ2-2, is DAMVIQNPRYQVTQFGKPVTLSCSQTLNHNVMYWYQQKSSQAPKLLFHYYDKDFNNEADTPDNFQSRRPNTSFCFLDIRSPGLGDTAMYLCATSSRGANTGELFFGEGSRLTVL.

This sequence joins TRBV28 and TRBJ1-1, with a tentative D call TRBD1 (5 bases). The germline V gene has CDR1 MDHEN and CDR2 SYDVKM. The CDR3 spans 16 residues. V shed 5 bases and J shed 0 bases, with 16 bases lying between them. DNA of the CDR3: TGTGCCAGCAGTCCGGGGCGCCGATTAATGAACACTGAAGCTTTCTTT. Its translation is CASSPGRRLMNTEAFF.